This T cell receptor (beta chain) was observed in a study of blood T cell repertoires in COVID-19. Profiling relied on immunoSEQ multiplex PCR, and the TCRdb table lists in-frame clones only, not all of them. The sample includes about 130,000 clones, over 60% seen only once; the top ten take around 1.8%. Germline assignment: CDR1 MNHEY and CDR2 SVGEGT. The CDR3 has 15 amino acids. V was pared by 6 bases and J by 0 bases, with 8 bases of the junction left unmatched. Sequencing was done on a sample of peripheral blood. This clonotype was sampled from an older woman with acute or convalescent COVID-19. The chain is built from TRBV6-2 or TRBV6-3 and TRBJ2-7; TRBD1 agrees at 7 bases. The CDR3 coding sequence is TGTGCCAGCAGCCCCGGACAGGCCTTCTCCTACGAGCAGTACTTC. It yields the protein CASSPGQAFSYEQYF.